A single sample is the source of the 4 T cell receptor beta chains below, sequenced in a study of blood T cell repertoires in COVID-19 (dated by TCRdb to between 2020 and 2021). The library was made by the immunoSEQ multiplex PCR assay. The source is immuneACCESS, and TCRdb retained only in-frame sequences with V and J called. Part of the clones is not carried over; for the studies checked, unresolved V genes explain less than half of this, and the remainder is unexplained. Here the sample has approximately 230,000 clones; about 86% occur a single time. Roughly 9.8% of the sample is in the top ten clones. The sequenced sample was peripheral blood. These receptors came from a man older than 75 with acute or convalescent COVID-19.

The chain carries TRBV10-2 and TRBJ1-5; no firm D call. V was trimmed by 6 bases and J by 3 bases, leaving 12 bases between them. Germline V gene sequence: CDR1 WSHSY, CDR2 SAAADI. The CDR3 is 14 amino acids. The CDR3 DNA reads as TGCGCCAGCAGCCTGACGGGTTCCAATCAGCCCCAGCATTTT. Protein product: CASSLTGSNQPQHF.

The gene calls are TRBV5-1 and TRBJ1-2; possible D gene TRBD1, 6 bases. CDR1 is SGHRS and CDR2 is YFSETQ in the germline V gene. CDR3 length equals 14 residues. The V and J ends lost 4 bases and 8 bases respectively, with 18 bases between them. The chain's CDR3 is CASSPDSTSNGYTF. DNA for the CDR3: TGCGCCAGCAGCCCGGACAGTACAAGCAACGGCTACACCTTC.

The chain couples TRBV9 to TRBJ2-2; the D gene is possibly TRBD2 (6 bases). V lost 4 bases, J lost 6 bases, and 13 bases lay in between. Germline V gene data show CDR1 as SGDLS and CDR2 as YYNGEE. This CDR3 has 14 amino acids. CDR3 sequence reads: CASSSGVIAGELFF. The DNA of the CDR3 is TGTGCCAGCAGCTCGGGGGTAATCGCCGGGGAGCTGTTTTTT. The complete variable domain, with remaining parts taken from reference TRBV9 and TRBJ2-2, reads DSGVTQTPKHLITATGQRVTLRCSPRSGDLSVYWYQQSLDQGLQFLIQYYNGEERAKGNILERFSAQQFPDLHSELNLSSLELGDSALYFCASSSGVIAGELFFGEGSRLTVL.

J is TRBJ2-7 and V is TRBV2; 12 bases match TRBD1. Germline CDR1 SNHLY, CDR2 FYNNEI. The length of the CDR3 is 15 residues. With 6 bases clipped from V and 2 bases from J, the junction kept 5 bases outside the gene matches. CDR3 sequence (DNA): TGTGCCAGCAGGGCGGGACAGGGGGCCCCCTACGAGCAGTACTTC. This codes for CASRAGQGAPYEQYF.